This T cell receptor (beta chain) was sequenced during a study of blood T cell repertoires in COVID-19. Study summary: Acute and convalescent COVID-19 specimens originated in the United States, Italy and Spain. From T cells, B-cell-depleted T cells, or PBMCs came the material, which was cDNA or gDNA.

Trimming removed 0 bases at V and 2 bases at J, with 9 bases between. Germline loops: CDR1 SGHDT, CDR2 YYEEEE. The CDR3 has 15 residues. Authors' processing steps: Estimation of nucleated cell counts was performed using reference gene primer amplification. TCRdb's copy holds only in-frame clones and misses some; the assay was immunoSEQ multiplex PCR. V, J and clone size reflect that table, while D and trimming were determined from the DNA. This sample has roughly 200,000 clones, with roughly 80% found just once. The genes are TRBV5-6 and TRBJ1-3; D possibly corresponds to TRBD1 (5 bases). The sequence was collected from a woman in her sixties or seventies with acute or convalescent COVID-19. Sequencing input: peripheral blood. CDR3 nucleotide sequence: TGTGCCAGCAGCTTGGCAGGGCATGCTGGAAACACCATATATTTT. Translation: CASSLAGHAGNTIYF. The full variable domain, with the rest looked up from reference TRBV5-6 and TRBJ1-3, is DAGVTQSPTHLIKTRGQQVTLRCSPKSGHDTVSWYQQALGQGPQFIFQYYEEEERQRGNFPDRFSGHQFPNYSSELNVNALLLGDSALYLCASSLAGHAGNTIYFGEGSWLTVV.